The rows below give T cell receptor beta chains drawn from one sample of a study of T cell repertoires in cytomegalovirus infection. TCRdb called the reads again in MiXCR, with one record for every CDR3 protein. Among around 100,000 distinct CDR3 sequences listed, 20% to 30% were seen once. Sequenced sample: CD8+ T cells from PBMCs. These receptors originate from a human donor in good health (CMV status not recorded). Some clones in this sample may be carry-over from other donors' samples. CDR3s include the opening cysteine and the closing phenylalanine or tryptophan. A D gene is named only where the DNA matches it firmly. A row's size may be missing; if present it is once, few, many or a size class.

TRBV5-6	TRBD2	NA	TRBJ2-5	CASSWGGAGRIQETQYF	TGTGCCAGCAGCTGGGGAGGGGCAGGGAGGATACAAGAGACCCAGTACTTC
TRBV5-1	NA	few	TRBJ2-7	CASSFEGSSYEQYF	TGCGCCAGCAGCTTTGAGGGCAGCTCCTACGAGCAGTACTTC
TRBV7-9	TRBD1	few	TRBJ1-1	CASSSWTGGTGDTEAFF	TGTGCCAGCAGTTCGTGGACAGGGGGAACCGGAGACACTGAAGCTTTCTTT
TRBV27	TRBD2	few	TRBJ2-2	CASSQSGEAGELFF	TGTGCCAGCAGTCAGAGCGGGGAGGCCGGGGAGCTGTTTTTT
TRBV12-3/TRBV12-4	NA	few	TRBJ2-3	CASRGDSTDTQYF	TGTGCCAGCAGGGGGGACAGCACAGATACGCAGTATTTT
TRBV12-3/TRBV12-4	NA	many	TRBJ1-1	CASSSGPNTEAFF	TGTGCCAGCAGCTCGGGACCTAACACTGAAGCTTTCTTT
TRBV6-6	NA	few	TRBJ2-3	CASSSYNTDTQYF	TGTGCCAGCAGTTCATACAACACAGATACGCAGTATTTT
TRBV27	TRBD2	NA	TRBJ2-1	CASSWGGEQFF	TGTGCCAGCAGTTGGGGGGGTGAGCAGTTCTTC
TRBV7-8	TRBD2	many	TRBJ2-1	CASSRGTSGVYNEQFF	TGTGCCAGCAGCAGGGGGACTAGCGGGGTATACAATGAGCAGTTCTTC
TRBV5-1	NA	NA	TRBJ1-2	CASSLDPETAKFYGYTF	TGCGCCAGCAGCTTGGACCCAGAGACAGCGAAATTCTATGGCTACACCTTC
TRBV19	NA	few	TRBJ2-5	CASSNWGGQETQYF	TGTGCCAGTAGTAATTGGGGAGGCCAAGAGACCCAGTACTTC
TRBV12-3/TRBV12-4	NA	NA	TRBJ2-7	CASSLGDLTLYEQYF	TGTGCCAGCAGTTTAGGAGACCTAACACTCTACGAGCAGTACTTC
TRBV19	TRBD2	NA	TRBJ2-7	CASSIIAGGPDEQYF	TGTGCCAGTAGTATTATAGCGGGAGGGCCTGACGAGCAGTACTTC
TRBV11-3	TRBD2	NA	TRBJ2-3	CASSPLAGAAHGATDTQYF	TGTGCCAGCAGCCCGCTAGCGGGGGCGGCGCACGGGGCGACAGATACGCAGTATTTT
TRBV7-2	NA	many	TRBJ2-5	CASRSWETQYF	TGTGCCAGCAGATCTTGGGAGACCCAGTACTTC
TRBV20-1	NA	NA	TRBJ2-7	CSAKRGSYEQYF	TGCAGTGCTAAGAGAGGCTCCTACGAGCAGTACTTC
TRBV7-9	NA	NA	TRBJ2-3	CASSPTQSTDTQYF	TGTGCCAGCAGCCCCACCCAATCCACAGATACGCAGTATTTT
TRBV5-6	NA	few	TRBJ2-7	CASRVTVGTTDYEQYF	TGTGCCAGCAGAGTGACGGTCGGGACAACAGACTACGAGCAGTACTTC
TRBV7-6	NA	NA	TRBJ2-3	CASSYSGRGEQYF	TGTGCCAGCAGCTATAGTGGGAGGGGGGAGCAGTATTTT
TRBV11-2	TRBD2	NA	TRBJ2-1	CASSPAPRGGLAYSGNEQFF	TGTGCCAGCAGCCCGGCTCCTCGAGGGGGACTAGCCTACTCTGGGAATGAGCAGTTCTTC
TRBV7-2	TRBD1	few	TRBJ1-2	CASSRDSKPNYGYTF	TGTGCCAGCAGCAGGGACAGCAAACCTAACTATGGCTACACCTTC
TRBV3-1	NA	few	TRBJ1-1	CASSQLRGPRGPTEAFF	TGTGCCAGCAGCCAACTGCGGGGACCCCGGGGACCCACTGAAGCTTTCTTT